This TCR beta chain originates from a study of technical replicates of blood from several donors. This CDR3 is built from 19 residues. Looked up from germline, CDR1 is LNHDA and CDR2 is SQIVND (reference sequence). V lost 6 bases, J lost 1 base, and 13 bases stayed unmatched. The table came from immunoSEQ multiplex PCR; TCRdb's copy has only in-frame clones and leaves some out. The repertoire consists of about 70,000 clones, with around 87% occurring once and the leading ten covering around 5.1%. This receptor was obtained from a human donor in good health. Some clones in this sample may be carry-over from other donors' samples. Specimen: PBMCs. The chain carries TRBV19 and TRBJ2-4; 12 bases agree with TRBD2. Here the CDR3 reads CASRNGLAGGLAAKNIQYF. The CDR3, as DNA: TGTGCCAGTAGGAATGGGCTAGCGGGGGGGCTGGCTGCCAAAAACATTCAGTACTTC.